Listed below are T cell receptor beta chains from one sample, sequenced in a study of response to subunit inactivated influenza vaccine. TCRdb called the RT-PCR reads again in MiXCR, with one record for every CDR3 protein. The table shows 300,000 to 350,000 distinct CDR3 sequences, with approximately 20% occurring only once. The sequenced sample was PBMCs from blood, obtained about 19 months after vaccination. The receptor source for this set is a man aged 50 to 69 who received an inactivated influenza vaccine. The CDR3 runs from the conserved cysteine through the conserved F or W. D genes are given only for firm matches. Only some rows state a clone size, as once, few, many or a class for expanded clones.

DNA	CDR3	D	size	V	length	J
TGTGCCAGCAGTGATGGGGACTCCAATTTTGGCACTGAAGCTTTCTTT	CASSDGDSNFGTEAFF	NA	few	TRBV28	16	TRBJ1-1
TGTGCCAGCAGCCAAATTAGCGGGGGGGTAGATACGCAGTATTTT	CASSQISGGVDTQYF	TRBD2	NA	TRBV4-2	15	TRBJ2-3
TGCGCCAGCAGCTCCAGGAGACAGGGTGGGGAAAAACTGTTTTTT	CASSSRRQGGEKLFF	TRBD1	NA	TRBV4-3	15	TRBJ1-4
TGTGCCAGCAGCCAGTCCCCCGGACCTTACGAGCAGTACTTC	CASSQSPGPYEQYF	NA	NA	TRBV3-1	14	TRBJ2-7
TGTGCCAGCAGCCCTGCGAGGGGAGGTGAAAAACTGTTTTTT	CASSPARGGEKLFF	NA	NA	TRBV3-1	14	TRBJ1-4
TGTGCCAGCAGTTTTGGTCCGGGGAACCAAGGGCCCCAGCATTTT	CASSFGPGNQGPQHF	NA	few	TRBV12-3/TRBV12-4	15	TRBJ1-5
TGTGCCAGCAGCTTACTCCGGTTGGAGCAGTTCTTC	CASSLLRLEQFF	NA	NA	TRBV7-9	12	TRBJ2-1
TGCGCCAGCAGCCCTCCAGCGGTGGACATTCAGTACTTC	CASSPPAVDIQYF	NA	NA	TRBV5-1	13	TRBJ2-4
TGCAGTGCTAGGAGAGGATATGGCTACACCTTC	CSARRGYGYTF	NA	few	TRBV20-1	11	TRBJ1-2
TGTGCCAGCAGTTACACAACCGGGGGCACTGAAGCTTTCTTT	CASSYTTGGTEAFF	NA	many	TRBV6-5	14	TRBJ1-1
TGTGCCAGCAGCTTAGGGACAGGGGCATATAGCAATCAGCCCCAGCATTTT	CASSLGTGAYSNQPQHF	TRBD1	NA	TRBV5-6	17	TRBJ1-5
TGTGCCATTCTCATCCGGGGGGGCTTAGAGACCCAGTACTTC	CAILIRGGLETQYF	TRBD2	few	TRBV10-3	14	TRBJ2-5
TGTGCCAGCAACCGGGACAGGGCTTACGGGGCCAACGTCCTGACTTTC	CASNRDRAYGANVLTF	TRBD1	few	TRBV2	16	TRBJ2-6
TGTGCCAGCAGTTTAAAGGGGGCAGGCACCGGGGAGCTGTTTTTT	CASSLKGAGTGELFF	TRBD1	NA	TRBV6-2/TRBV6-3	15	TRBJ2-2
TGCAGCGTCGTAGGACAATTGGTTGAGACCCAGTACTTC	CSVVGQLVETQYF	NA	few	TRBV29-1	13	TRBJ2-5
TGTGCCAGCAGTCCGGGACACGGAGGAGAAAAACTGTTTTTT	CASSPGHGGEKLFF	NA	many	TRBV12-3/TRBV12-4	14	TRBJ1-4
TGTGCCATCAGTGAGTCGCCGGGAGAGACCCAGTACTTC	CAISESPGETQYF	NA	once	TRBV10-3	13	TRBJ2-5
TGTGCCAGCAGCCAGGGACACCTCCTTAACTATGGCTACACCTTC	CASSQGHLLNYGYTF	NA	NA	TRBV4-2	15	TRBJ1-2
TGCAGTGCGCCGCGACTAGGCGAGCAGTACTTC	CSAPRLGEQYF	NA	NA	TRBV20-1	11	TRBJ2-7
TGTGCCAGCAGCTTAGGGCCAGGGCAGATGGGCTATGGCTACACCTTC	CASSLGPGQMGYGYTF	NA	NA	TRBV7-2	16	TRBJ1-2
TGTGCCAGCAGCCAAGTCGGTTATGGCTACACCTTC	CASSQVGYGYTF	NA	many	TRBV3-1	12	TRBJ1-2
TGTGCCAGCAGCTATACACTAGCGGGAGAAGGTCTTTACAATGAGCAGTTCTTC	CASSYTLAGEGLYNEQFF	TRBD2	NA	TRBV7-6	18	TRBJ2-1
TGTGCCATCAGCCGGGGTGGGAACACTGAAGCTTTCTTT	CAISRGGNTEAFF	NA	NA	TRBV10-3	13	TRBJ1-1
TGCGCCAGCAGCCAACAGGAAAACTATGGCTACACCTTC	CASSQQENYGYTF	NA	NA	TRBV4-3	13	TRBJ1-2
TGTGCCAGCAGCGTAGAGGGAACCGGGACATGGTATGGCTACACCTTC	CASSVEGTGTWYGYTF	NA	NA	TRBV9	16	TRBJ1-2
TGTGCCAGCAGCCAAGATCTACTGGACAGGGGCGCCGGATACACCTTC	CASSQDLLDRGAGYTF	TRBD1	few	TRBV4-2	16	TRBJ1-2
TGTGCCAGCAGACCCGGGGGGAGGGACCTGAACACTGAAGCTTTCTTT	CASRPGGRDLNTEAFF	NA	NA	TRBV28	16	TRBJ1-1
TGTGCCAGCGAACCTGGCGGGTCGGCCTACAATGAGCAGTTCTTC	CASEPGGSAYNEQFF	NA	many	TRBV6-5	15	TRBJ2-1
TGTGCCAGCAGCAAAAGGCGGTCACCTGTTGGGTACAATGAGCAGTTCTTC	CASSKRRSPVGYNEQFF	NA	NA	TRBV28	17	TRBJ2-1
TGTGCCAGTAGTAAGGAGTACTATGGCTACACCTTC	CASSKEYYGYTF	NA	NA	TRBV19	12	TRBJ1-2
TGCGCCAGCAGCCTCATAGACAGCCGTGGGGATCAGACCCAGCATTTT	CASSLIDSRGDQTQHF	NA	NA	TRBV4-1	16	TRBJ1-5
TGCAGTGCTAGAGGACGTCTCGCTATAGCCAAAAACATTCAGTACTTC	CSARGRLAIAKNIQYF	NA	once	TRBV20-1	16	TRBJ2-4
TGCAGTGCCCCGGCCAGGGAGAGGAGCTCCTATAATTCACCCCTCCACTTT	CSAPARERSSYNSPLHF	NA	NA	TRBV20-1	17	TRBJ1-6
TGTGCCAGTAGTATAGCGGTTGGGGGGAACACTGAAGCTTTCTTT	CASSIAVGGNTEAFF	NA	few	TRBV19	15	TRBJ1-1
TGTGCCATCAGTGAGGAGGGGAGGTTCTATGGCTACACCTTC	CAISEEGRFYGYTF	NA	few	TRBV10-3	14	TRBJ1-2
TGTGCCAGCAGTGAGTCAGGGAACACTGAAGCTTTCTTT	CASSESGNTEAFF	NA	few	TRBV6-1	13	TRBJ1-1
TGTGCCACCAGCAGAGCCACTGGGACAGCGCTGAGCTCCTATAATTCACCCCTCCACTTT	CATSRATGTALSSYNSPLHF	TRBD1	NA	TRBV15	20	TRBJ1-6
TGTGCCAGCAGCCAAGGTCCCTGGGAGACCCAGTACTTC	CASSQGPWETQYF	NA	NA	TRBV4-2	13	TRBJ2-5
TGTGCCAGCAGCTCCTCGGAGGGGGCTAACACTGAAGCTTTCTTT	CASSSSEGANTEAFF	TRBD1	NA	TRBV7-8	15	TRBJ1-1
TGTGCCAGCAGAGGGGCTTACACTGAAGCTTTCTTT	CASRGAYTEAFF	NA	NA	TRBV3-1	12	TRBJ1-1
TGTGCCATCAGTGAGTCTGAGGGGGCTAACTATGGCTACACCTTC	CAISESEGANYGYTF	NA	few	TRBV10-3	15	TRBJ1-2
TGTGCCAGCAGTTTGATTCTTAGGGGGGAAAAACTGTTTTTT	CASSLILRGEKLFF	NA	NA	TRBV12-3/TRBV12-4	14	TRBJ1-4
TGCGCCAGCAGCCAAGAAGGAGGGCCCTACAATGAGCAGTTCTTC	CASSQEGGPYNEQFF	NA	few	TRBV4-3	15	TRBJ2-1
TGTGCCAGCAGTTTTAGCGGGACCAACGAGCAGTACTTC	CASSFSGTNEQYF	TRBD2	many	TRBV2	13	TRBJ2-7
TGTGCCAGCAGCGTAGTTAGGAACACTGAAGCTTTCTTT	CASSVVRNTEAFF	NA	NA	TRBV9	13	TRBJ1-1
TGTGCCAGCAGCGCCACTGCAACTAATGAAAAACTGTTTTTT	CASSATATNEKLFF	NA	NA	TRBV7-6	14	TRBJ1-4
TGTGCCAGCAGCTTGGGGCAGGGAGTCACTGAAGCTTTCTTT	CASSLGQGVTEAFF	NA	few	TRBV5-6	14	TRBJ1-1
TGCGCCAGCAGCAGGACCGGGACGGAGGATACGCAGTATTTT	CASSRTGTEDTQYF	NA	NA	TRBV5-1	14	TRBJ2-3
TGTGCCAGCAGTTGGGGTTATTGCAATCAGCCCCAGCATTTT	CASSWGYCNQPQHF	NA	NA	TRBV12-3/TRBV12-4	14	TRBJ1-5
TGCAGCGTTGAAGGAGAAATATCTGGAAACACCATATATTTT	CSVEGEISGNTIYF	NA	many	TRBV29-1	14	TRBJ1-3